One and the same sample provided the 9 T cell receptor beta chains below, sequenced in a study of T cell repertoires in cytomegalovirus infection (dated 2019 in TCRdb). The reads were generated on an Illumina HiSeq 1500. TCRdb redid the processing of the public reads, applying fastp at Q25 and MiXCR, and retained in-frame beta chains. CDR3 protein duplicates are merged, each entry listing the most common genes and DNA. The table for this sample lists 450,000 to 600,000 distinct CDR3 sequences; 11% of them were counted only once. The ten largest clones take up 10% of the sample. The sequenced sample was PBMCs. These receptors were collected from a human donor in good health (CMV status not recorded). Some clones in this sample may be carry-over from other donors' samples.

This clonotype came up a few times. This chain uses TRBV2 with TRBJ2-1; D gene ambiguous. The ends were cut back, 5 bases at V and 2 bases at J, with 13 bases in the middle. CDR3 length: 15 amino acids. Germline values: CDR1 SNHLY, CDR2 FYNNEI. This chain's CDR3 is CASSYIGSAYNEQFF. CDR3 coding DNA: TGTGCCAGCAGTTACATAGGATCCGCCTACAATGAGCAGTTCTTC.

This clonotype appeared many times. V and J are TRBV11-2 and TRBJ2-2; the match to TRBD2 covers 13 bases. Losses at the gene ends were 4 bases for V and 4 bases for J; bases not matched to a gene: 6. CDR1 SGHAT and CDR2 FQNNGV come from the germline V gene. This CDR3 is built from 17 residues. Here the CDR3 reads CASSSQGLAGSTGELFF. The DNA of the CDR3 is TGTGCCAGCAGCTCCCAGGGACTAGCGGGATCCACCGGGGAGCTGTTTTTT.

The chain is built from TRBV7-9 and TRBJ1-1; D gene ambiguous. V was shortened by 2 bases and J by 6 bases, with 13 bases between the two germline ends. The CDR3 sequence is 14 residues long. In germline, CDR1 is SEHNR, CDR2 FQNEAQ (reference sequence). CDR3 loop: CASSLPHAGAEAFF. The DNA for the CDR3 is TGTGCCAGCAGCTTACCCCATGCCGGGGCTGAAGCTTTCTTT.

The V call is TRBV6-2 or TRBV6-3, the J call TRBJ2-3; 9 bases match TRBD1. V dropped 0 bases and J dropped 2; count of bases not matched to a gene: 6. Germline lookup yields CDR1 MNHEY and CDR2 SVGEGT. There are 17 residues in the CDR3. CDR3 DNA: TGTGCCAGCAGTTACTCCACCGGGACAGGGACCACAGATACGCAGTATTTT. Its protein product is CASSYSTGTGTTDTQYF.

This clonotype occurred many times. The CDR3 is CASSLDLLSYEQYF. The DNA for the CDR3 is TGTGCCAGCAGCTTAGACCTCCTCTCCTACGAGCAGTACTTC. The V gene is TRBV7-2, the J gene TRBJ2-7, with no clear D. The CDR3 is made up of 14 amino acids. Germline V CDR1 and CDR2: SGHTA, FQGNSA. Trimming removed 1 base from V and 0 bases from J, with 7 bases in between.

The rearrangement joins TRBV7-3 to TRBJ2-7; 10 nucleotides line up with TRBD2. CDR1 SGHTA and CDR2 FQGTGA come from the germline V gene. CDR3 length: 13 residues. Trimming cost V 3 bases and J 6 bases; bases outside gene matches: 2. The CDR3: CASSFGTSAEQYF. The CDR3 DNA sequence: TGTGCCAGCAGCTTCGGGACTAGCGCCGAGCAGTACTTC.

This clonotype occurred many times. The chain combines TRBV19 with TRBJ1-3; D is unresolved. With 5 bases removed from V and 2 bases from J, the gap between germline ends came to 7 bases. The CDR3 has 13 amino acids. CDR1 and CDR2 (germline): LNHDA, SQIVND (reference sequence). Here the CDR3 reads CASSAIPGNTIYF. CDR3 nucleotides: TGTGCCAGTAGTGCCATCCCTGGAAACACCATATATTTT.

This clonotype has a count of ten or more. The gene calls are TRBV12-3 or TRBV12-4 and TRBJ2-1, with TRBD2 matching 7 bases. CDR3 size: 15 residues. With 3 bases clipped from V and 6 bases from J, the junction kept 8 bases outside the gene matches. In DNA form, the CDR3 reads TGTGCCAGCAGTTTCTGGACTAGGCACCTCAATGAGCAGTTCTTC. Its translation: CASSFWTRHLNEQFF.

This clonotype was seen ten or more times. The chain links TRBV7-2 to TRBJ2-3, with 9 bases matching TRBD1. In germline, CDR1 is SGHTA, CDR2 FQGNSA. With V trimmed by 4 bases and J by 4 bases, 3 bases remained unmatched. The CDR3 covers 14 residues. CDR3 nucleotide sequence: TGTGCCAGCAGCTCCCGGACAGGGGCAGATACGCAGTATTTT. It is translated as CASSSRTGADTQYF.